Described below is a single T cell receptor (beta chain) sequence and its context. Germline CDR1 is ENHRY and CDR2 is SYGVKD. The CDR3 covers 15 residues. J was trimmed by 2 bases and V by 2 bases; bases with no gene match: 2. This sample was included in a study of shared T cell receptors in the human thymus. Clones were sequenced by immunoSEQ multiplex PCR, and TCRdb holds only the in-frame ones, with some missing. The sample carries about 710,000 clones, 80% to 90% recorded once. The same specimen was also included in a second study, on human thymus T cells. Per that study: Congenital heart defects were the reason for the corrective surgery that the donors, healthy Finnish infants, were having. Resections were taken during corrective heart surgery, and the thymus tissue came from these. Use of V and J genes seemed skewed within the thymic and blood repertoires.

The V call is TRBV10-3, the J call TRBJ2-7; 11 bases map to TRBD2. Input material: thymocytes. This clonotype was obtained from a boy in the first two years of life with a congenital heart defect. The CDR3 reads CAISERSGRAYEQYF. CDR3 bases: TGTGCCATCAGTGAGCGTAGCGGGAGGGCCTACGAGCAGTACTTC.